A selection of T cell receptor beta chains follows, all from one sample in a study of metastatic and nonmetastatic thyroid tumors. TCRdb redid the clone calls on the PCR reads using MiXCR. The sample holds 20,000 or so clones, roughly 22% seen once. The sample taken for sequencing was tumor tissue. The receptors were gathered from a female donor with papillary thyroid cancer or a benign thyroid nodule (not recorded which). Some clones in this sample may be carry-over from other donors' samples. Both conserved end residues are part of each CDR3. The D gene is left open where the match is weak. Rows may omit the clone size; those that give it use once, few, many or a size class.

CDR3 protein: CASSPSLPGPGQGYSPLHF; CDR3 DNA: TGTGCCAGCAGCCCAAGCCTCCCGGGGCCGGGACAGGGGTATTCACCCCTCCACTTT; D gene: TRBD1; CDR3 length: 19; V gene: TRBV11-2; J gene: TRBJ1-6; clone size: .
CDR3 protein: CAWRPTGELFF; CDR3 DNA: TGTGCCTGGCGTCCGACCGGGGAGCTGTTTTTT; D gene: .; CDR3 length: 11; V gene: TRBV30; J gene: TRBJ2-2; clone size: many
CDR3 protein: CATSDGTGGDEQYF; CDR3 DNA: TGTGCCACCAGCGACGGGACAGGGGGCGACGAGCAGTACTTC; D gene: TRBD1; CDR3 length: 14; V gene: TRBV15; J gene: TRBJ2-7; clone size: large
CDR3 protein: CASSPQDSLSYEQYF; CDR3 DNA: TGTGCCAGCTCACCGCAGGACTCCCTCTCCTACGAGCAGTACTTC; D gene: .; CDR3 length: 15; V gene: TRBV18; J gene: TRBJ2-7; clone size: medium-sized
CDR3 protein: CASSSLFGGYTF; CDR3 DNA: TGTGCCAGCAGCTCCTTATTTGGTGGCTACACCTTC; D gene: .; CDR3 length: 12; V gene: TRBV11-2; J gene: TRBJ1-2; clone size: few
CDR3 protein: CASSHGADTIDTQYF; CDR3 DNA: TGTGCCAGCAGTCACGGGGCGGACACCATAGATACGCAGTATTTT; D gene: .; CDR3 length: 15; V gene: TRBV6-2/TRBV6-3; J gene: TRBJ2-3; clone size: .
CDR3 protein: CASNAGASGSNEQFF; CDR3 DNA: TGTGCCAGCAACGCCGGGGCATCTGGGTCTAATGAGCAGTTCTTC; D gene: .; CDR3 length: 15; V gene: TRBV27; J gene: TRBJ2-1; clone size: many
CDR3 protein: CASSLWATWAASYGYTF; CDR3 DNA: TGCGCCAGCAGCTTGTGGGCTACATGGGCCGCCTCCTATGGCTACACCTTC; D gene: .; CDR3 length: 17; V gene: TRBV5-1; J gene: TRBJ1-2; clone size: .
CDR3 protein: CASSLSSSYNSPLHF; CDR3 DNA: TGTGCCAGCAGTTTATCCAGCTCCTATAATTCACCCCTCCACTTT; D gene: .; CDR3 length: 15; V gene: TRBV27; J gene: TRBJ1-6; clone size: medium-sized
CDR3 protein: CASSNPGSGLTYEQYF; CDR3 DNA: TGTGCCAGCTCCAACCCTGGTAGCGGACTTACCTACGAGCAGTACTTC; D gene: .; CDR3 length: 16; V gene: TRBV14; J gene: TRBJ2-7; clone size: many
CDR3 protein: CASSRRRNTGELFF; CDR3 DNA: TGTGCCAGCAGTCGCCGTCGGAACACCGGGGAGCTGTTTTTT; D gene: .; CDR3 length: 14; V gene: TRBV11-2; J gene: TRBJ2-2; clone size: medium-sized
CDR3 protein: CASSYPGGEWSYNEQFF; CDR3 DNA: TGTGCCAGCAGTTACCCCGGGGGGGAGTGGTCCTACAATGAGCAGTTCTTC; D gene: TRBD2; CDR3 length: 17; V gene: TRBV6-2/TRBV6-3; J gene: TRBJ2-1; clone size: many
CDR3 protein: CAWSVLAGKRANEQFF; CDR3 DNA: TGTGCCTGGAGTGTACTAGCAGGAAAGAGGGCCAATGAGCAGTTCTTC; D gene: .; CDR3 length: 16; V gene: TRBV30; J gene: TRBJ2-1; clone size: few
CDR3 protein: CASSPDREFSNTEAFF; CDR3 DNA: TGTGCCAGCAGCCCAGACAGGGAATTTTCGAACACTGAAGCTTTCTTT; D gene: TRBD1; CDR3 length: 16; V gene: TRBV14; J gene: TRBJ1-1; clone size: many
CDR3 protein: CASSPPLGLAGGNEQFF; CDR3 DNA: TGTGCCAGCTCACCGCCTCTAGGACTAGCGGGAGGGAATGAGCAGTTCTTC; D gene: TRBD2; CDR3 length: 17; V gene: TRBV18; J gene: TRBJ2-1; clone size: .
CDR3 protein: CASSRDRSGYNEQFF; CDR3 DNA: TGTGCCAGCAGCAGGGACAGGTCAGGCTACAATGAGCAGTTCTTC; D gene: TRBD1; CDR3 length: 15; V gene: TRBV12-3/TRBV12-4; J gene: TRBJ2-1; clone size: .
CDR3 protein: CASSQDAGTGYEQYF; CDR3 DNA: TGCGCCAGCAGCCAAGATGCCGGGACAGGGTACGAGCAGTACTTC; D gene: TRBD1; CDR3 length: 15; V gene: TRBV4-1; J gene: TRBJ2-7; clone size: .
CDR3 protein: CASSLDLAGGERYF; CDR3 DNA: TGCGCCAGCAGCTTAGACCTAGCGGGAGGAGAACGGTATTTT; D gene: TRBD2; CDR3 length: 14; V gene: TRBV5-1; J gene: TRBJ2-3; clone size: .
CDR3 protein: CASSPLLAGGGNEQFF; CDR3 DNA: TGCGCCAGCAGCCCCCTCCTAGCGGGAGGAGGAAATGAGCAGTTCTTC; D gene: TRBD2; CDR3 length: 16; V gene: TRBV5-1; J gene: TRBJ2-1; clone size: few
CDR3 protein: CASSESSNTGELFF; CDR3 DNA: TGTGCCAGCAGTGAGTCCTCGAACACCGGGGAGCTGTTTTTT; D gene: .; CDR3 length: 14; V gene: TRBV2; J gene: TRBJ2-2; clone size: .
CDR3 protein: CASSEARGTTGELFF; CDR3 DNA: TGTGCCAGCAGTGAAGCCAGGGGGACCACCGGGGAGCTGTTTTTT; D gene: TRBD1; CDR3 length: 15; V gene: TRBV2; J gene: TRBJ2-2; clone size: many
CDR3 protein: CASSRLAGISGANVLTF; CDR3 DNA: TGTGCCAGCAGTCGACTAGCGGGCATCTCTGGGGCCAACGTCCTGACTTTC; D gene: TRBD2; CDR3 length: 17; V gene: TRBV9; J gene: TRBJ2-6; clone size: many
CDR3 protein: CASNPAGGGNEQFF; CDR3 DNA: TGTGCCAGCAACCCAGCGGGAGGGGGCAATGAGCAGTTCTTC; D gene: TRBD2; CDR3 length: 14; V gene: TRBV12-3/TRBV12-4; J gene: TRBJ2-1; clone size: few
CDR3 protein: CASSLGGWGGYNEQFF; CDR3 DNA: TGTGCCAGCAGCTTAGGTGGTTGGGGTGGTTACAATGAGCAGTTCTTC; D gene: .; CDR3 length: 16; V gene: TRBV11-3; J gene: TRBJ2-1; clone size: few
CDR3 protein: CASSGPEGTRGLNQPQHF; CDR3 DNA: TGTGCCAGCAGTGGGCCGGAGGGGACGAGGGGCTTGAATCAGCCCCAGCATTTT; D gene: .; CDR3 length: 18; V gene: TRBV28; J gene: TRBJ1-5; clone size: few
CDR3 protein: CASSRGAGEKLFF; CDR3 DNA: TGTGCCAGCAGCCGAGGGGCCGGGGAAAAACTGTTTTTT; D gene: .; CDR3 length: 13; V gene: TRBV5-6; J gene: TRBJ1-4; clone size: medium-sized
CDR3 protein: CSAVDYWEGPGEQFF; CDR3 DNA: TGCAGTGCTGTGGATTACTGGGAGGGCCCCGGGGAGCAGTTCTTC; D gene: TRBD2; CDR3 length: 15; V gene: TRBV20-1; J gene: TRBJ2-1; clone size: .
CDR3 protein: CASSSSPSGDEQFF; CDR3 DNA: TGTGCCAGCAGTAGCTCTCCATCGGGCGATGAGCAGTTCTTC; D gene: .; CDR3 length: 14; V gene: TRBV27; J gene: TRBJ2-1; clone size: many
CDR3 protein: CASSPPRGEVFNEQFF; CDR3 DNA: TGCGCCAGCAGCCCCCCGAGGGGGGAGGTCTTTAATGAGCAGTTCTTC; D gene: .; CDR3 length: 16; V gene: TRBV5-1; J gene: TRBJ2-1; clone size: .
CDR3 protein: CASSLGLSSYEQYF; CDR3 DNA: TGTGCCAGCAGCTTAGGTCTAAGCTCCTACGAGCAGTACTTC; D gene: .; CDR3 length: 14; V gene: TRBV7-2; J gene: TRBJ2-7; clone size: medium-sized
CDR3 protein: CASSFGAGELNIHYF; CDR3 DNA: TGTGCCAGCAGTTTCGGAGCAGGGGAGTTAAACATTCATTACTTC; D gene: .; CDR3 length: 15; V gene: TRBV28; J gene: TRBJ2-4; clone size: few
CDR3 protein: CASSSLYEQYF; CDR3 DNA: TGTGCCAGCAGCTCCCTCTACGAGCAGTACTTC; D gene: .; CDR3 length: 11; V gene: TRBV5-5; J gene: TRBJ2-7; clone size: .
CDR3 protein: CASSVALTTDTQYF; CDR3 DNA: TGTGCCAGCAGCGTAGCACTTACCACAGATACGCAGTATTTT; D gene: .; CDR3 length: 14; V gene: TRBV9; J gene: TRBJ2-3; clone size: many
CDR3 protein: CASSNGHWGYGYTF; CDR3 DNA: TGTGCCAGCAGTAATGGGCACTGGGGGTATGGCTACACCTTC; D gene: .; CDR3 length: 14; V gene: TRBV11-2; J gene: TRBJ1-2; clone size: many
CDR3 protein: CASSRLTSGAYNEQFF; CDR3 DNA: TGTGCCAGCAGTCGACTGACTAGCGGGGCCTACAATGAGCAGTTCTTC; D gene: TRBD2; CDR3 length: 16; V gene: TRBV6-1; J gene: TRBJ2-1; clone size: few
CDR3 protein: CASSSATGLTGELFF; CDR3 DNA: TGTGCCAGCAGTTCCGCGACAGGTCTCACCGGGGAGCTGTTTTTT; D gene: .; CDR3 length: 15; V gene: TRBV12-3/TRBV12-4; J gene: TRBJ2-2; clone size: many
CDR3 protein: CASSLRLAGAGELFF; CDR3 DNA: TGTGCCAGCAGTTTAAGGCTAGCGGGAGCCGGGGAGCTGTTTTTT; D gene: TRBD2; CDR3 length: 15; V gene: TRBV12-3/TRBV12-4; J gene: TRBJ2-2; clone size: medium-sized
CDR3 protein: CASSRTGESYEQYF; CDR3 DNA: TGTGCCAGCAGTCGGACAGGGGAATCCTACGAGCAGTACTTC; D gene: TRBD1; CDR3 length: 14; V gene: TRBV6-1; J gene: TRBJ2-7; clone size: .
CDR3 protein: CASSQEYRGSYEQYF; CDR3 DNA: TGTGCCAGCAGCCAAGAGTACAGGGGTAGCTACGAGCAGTACTTC; D gene: TRBD1; CDR3 length: 15; V gene: TRBV4-2; J gene: TRBJ2-7; clone size: medium-sized
CDR3 protein: CASSLSYSEAGNTIYF; CDR3 DNA: TGTGCCAGCAGCCTTAGCTACTCAGAGGCTGGAAACACCATATATTTT; D gene: .; CDR3 length: 16; V gene: TRBV7-2; J gene: TRBJ1-3; clone size: .
CDR3 protein: CASSGQGIGEPFF; CDR3 DNA: TGTGCCAGCAGTGGACAGGGAATCGGGGAGCCGTTTTTT; D gene: TRBD1; CDR3 length: 13; V gene: TRBV2; J gene: TRBJ2-2; clone size: .
CDR3 protein: CASSSDGRDTDTQYF; CDR3 DNA: TGTGCCAGCAGCTCGGACGGGAGAGACACAGATACGCAGTATTTT; D gene: .; CDR3 length: 15; V gene: TRBV5-4; J gene: TRBJ2-3; clone size: many
CDR3 protein: CASSLGTSGTITGELFF; CDR3 DNA: TGCGCCAGCAGCTTGGGGACTAGCGGGACGATCACCGGGGAGCTGTTTTTT; D gene: TRBD2; CDR3 length: 17; V gene: TRBV5-1; J gene: TRBJ2-2; clone size: many
CDR3 protein: CASSLSTGIDEQYF; CDR3 DNA: TGTGCCAGCAGCTTATCGACAGGGATCGACGAGCAGTACTTC; D gene: TRBD1; CDR3 length: 14; V gene: TRBV5-4; J gene: TRBJ2-7; clone size: medium-sized
CDR3 protein: CASSYDWRRGYTF; CDR3 DNA: TGTGCCAGCAGTTACGATTGGCGCCGGGGCTACACCTTC; D gene: .; CDR3 length: 13; V gene: TRBV6-2/TRBV6-3; J gene: TRBJ1-2; clone size: many
CDR3 protein: CASSPGQRAYGYTF; CDR3 DNA: TGTGCCAGCAGTCCGGGACAGCGGGCCTATGGCTACACCTTC; D gene: TRBD1; CDR3 length: 14; V gene: TRBV28; J gene: TRBJ1-2; clone size: few
CDR3 protein: CSARDQIGQRSTGYGYTF; CDR3 DNA: TGCAGTGCTAGAGACCAGATTGGACAGAGATCTACCGGCTATGGCTACACCTTC; D gene: .; CDR3 length: 18; V gene: TRBV20-1; J gene: TRBJ1-2; clone size: medium-sized
CDR3 protein: CASTDLGKEDEQFF; CDR3 DNA: TGTGCCAGCACCGATTTAGGGAAAGAGGATGAGCAGTTCTTC; D gene: .; CDR3 length: 14; V gene: TRBV27; J gene: TRBJ2-1; clone size: .